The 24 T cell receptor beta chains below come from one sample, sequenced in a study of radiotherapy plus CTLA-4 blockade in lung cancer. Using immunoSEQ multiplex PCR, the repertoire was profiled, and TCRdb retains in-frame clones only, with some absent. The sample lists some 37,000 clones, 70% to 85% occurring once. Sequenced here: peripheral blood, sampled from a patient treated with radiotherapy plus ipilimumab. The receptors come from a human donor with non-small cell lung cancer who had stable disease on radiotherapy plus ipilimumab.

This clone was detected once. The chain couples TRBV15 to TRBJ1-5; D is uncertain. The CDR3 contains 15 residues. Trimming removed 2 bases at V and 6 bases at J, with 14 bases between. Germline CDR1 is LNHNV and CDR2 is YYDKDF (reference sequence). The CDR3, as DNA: TGTGCCACCAGCAGACGTCTTAGTCAAGCTCAGCCCCAGCATTTT. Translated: CATSRRLSQAQPQHF.

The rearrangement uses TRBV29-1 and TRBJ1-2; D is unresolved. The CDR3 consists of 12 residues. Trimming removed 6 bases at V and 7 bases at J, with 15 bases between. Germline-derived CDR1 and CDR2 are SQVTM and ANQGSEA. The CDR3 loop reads CSVHAQPGGYTF. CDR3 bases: TGCAGCGTCCATGCCCAACCCGGTGGCTACACCTTC.

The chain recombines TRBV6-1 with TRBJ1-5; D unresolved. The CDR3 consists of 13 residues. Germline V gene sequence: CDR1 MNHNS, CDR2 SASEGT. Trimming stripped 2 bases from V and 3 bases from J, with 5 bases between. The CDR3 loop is CASSERPNQPQHF. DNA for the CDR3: TGTGCCAGCAGTGAAAGGCCCAATCAGCCCCAGCATTTT.

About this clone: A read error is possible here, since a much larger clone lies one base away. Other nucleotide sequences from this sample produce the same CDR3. CDR3 nucleotide sequence: TGTGCCAGCAGCTCGGGCCAGGGGGGGGGCTATGGCTACACCTTC. It translates to CASSSGQGGGYGYTF. V and J are TRBV13 and TRBJ1-2; 7 nucleotides agree with TRBD1. Looked up from germline, CDR1 is PRHDT and CDR2 is FYEKMQ (reference sequence). With V trimmed by 4 bases and J by 4 bases, 9 bases remained unmatched. CDR3 length: 15 residues.

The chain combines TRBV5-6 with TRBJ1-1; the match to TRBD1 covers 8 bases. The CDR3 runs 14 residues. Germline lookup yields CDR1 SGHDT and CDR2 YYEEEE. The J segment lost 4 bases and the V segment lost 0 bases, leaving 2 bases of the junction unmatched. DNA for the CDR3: TGTGCCAGCAGCTTGGGACAGGGGCCCACTGAAGCTTTCTTT. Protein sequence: CASSLGQGPTEAFF.

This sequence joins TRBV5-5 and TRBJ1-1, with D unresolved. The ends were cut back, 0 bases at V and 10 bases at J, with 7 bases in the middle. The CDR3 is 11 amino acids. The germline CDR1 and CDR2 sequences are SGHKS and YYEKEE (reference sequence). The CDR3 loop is CASSLGLLAFF. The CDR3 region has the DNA TGTGCCAGCAGCTTGGGTCTATTAGCTTTCTTT.

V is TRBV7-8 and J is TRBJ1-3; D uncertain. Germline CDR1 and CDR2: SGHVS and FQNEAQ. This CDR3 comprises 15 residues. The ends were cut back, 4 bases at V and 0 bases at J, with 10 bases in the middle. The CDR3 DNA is TGTGCCAGCAGCTCAACCCCACTCTCTGGAAACACCATATATTTT. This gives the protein CASSSTPLSGNTIYF.

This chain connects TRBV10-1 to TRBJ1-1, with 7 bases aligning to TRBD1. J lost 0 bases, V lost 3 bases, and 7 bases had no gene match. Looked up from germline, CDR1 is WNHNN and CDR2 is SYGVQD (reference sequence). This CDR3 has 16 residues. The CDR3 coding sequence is TGCGCCAGCAGTGAAATGTCGGGGACAGTGAACACTGAAGCTTTCTTT. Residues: CASSEMSGTVNTEAFF.

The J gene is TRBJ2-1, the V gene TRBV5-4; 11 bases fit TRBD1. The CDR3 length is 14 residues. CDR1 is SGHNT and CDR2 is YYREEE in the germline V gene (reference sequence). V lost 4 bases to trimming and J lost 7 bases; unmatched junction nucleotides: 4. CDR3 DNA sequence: TGTGCCAGCAGCGGGACAGGGGGAACTAATGAGCAGTTCTTC. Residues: CASSGTGGTNEQFF.

CDR3 in amino acids: CAKGQGALGEQFF. DNA of the CDR3: TGTGCCAAGGGACAGGGGGCATTAGGTGAGCAGTTCTTC. V and J are TRBV2 and TRBJ2-1; 12 nucleotides line up with TRBD1. Trimming took 10 bases from V and 9 from J; bases not matched to a gene: 7. Germline V lookup: CDR1 SNHLY, CDR2 FYNNEI. The CDR3 has 13 residues.

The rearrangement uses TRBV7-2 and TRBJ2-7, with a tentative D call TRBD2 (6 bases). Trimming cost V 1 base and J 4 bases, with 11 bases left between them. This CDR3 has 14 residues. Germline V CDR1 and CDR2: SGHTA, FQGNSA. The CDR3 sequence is CASSLDPGRYEQYF. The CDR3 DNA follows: TGTGCCAGCAGCTTAGATCCGGGGAGGTACGAGCAGTACTTC.

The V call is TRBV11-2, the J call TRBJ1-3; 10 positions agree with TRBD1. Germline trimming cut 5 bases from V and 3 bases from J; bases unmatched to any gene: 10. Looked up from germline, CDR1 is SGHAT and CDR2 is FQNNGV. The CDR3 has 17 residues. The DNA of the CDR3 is TGTGCCAGCAGCCAAGGACAGGGGGGTTTTGGTGGAAACACCATATATTTT. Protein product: CASSQGQGGFGGNTIYF.

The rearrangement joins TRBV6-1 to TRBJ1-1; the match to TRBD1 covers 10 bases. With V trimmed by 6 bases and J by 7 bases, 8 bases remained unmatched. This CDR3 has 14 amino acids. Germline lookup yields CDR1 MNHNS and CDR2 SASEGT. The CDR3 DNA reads TGTGCCAGCAGGGCTGACAGGGGGCAGGGTGAAGCTTTCTTT. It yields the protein CASRADRGQGEAFF.

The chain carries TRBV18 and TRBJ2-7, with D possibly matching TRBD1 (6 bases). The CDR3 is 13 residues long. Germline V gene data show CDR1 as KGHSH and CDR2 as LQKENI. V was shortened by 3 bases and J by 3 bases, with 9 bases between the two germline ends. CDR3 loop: CASSPGTSYEQYF. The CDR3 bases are TGTGCCAGCTCACCGGGGACAAGCTACGAGCAGTACTTC.

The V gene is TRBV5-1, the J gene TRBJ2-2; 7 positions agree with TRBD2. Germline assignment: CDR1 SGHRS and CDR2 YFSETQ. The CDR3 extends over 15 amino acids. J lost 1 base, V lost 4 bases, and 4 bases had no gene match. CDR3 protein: CASSMGRGNTGELFF. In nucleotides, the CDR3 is TGCGCCAGCAGCATGGGGAGGGGGAACACCGGGGAGCTGTTTTTT.

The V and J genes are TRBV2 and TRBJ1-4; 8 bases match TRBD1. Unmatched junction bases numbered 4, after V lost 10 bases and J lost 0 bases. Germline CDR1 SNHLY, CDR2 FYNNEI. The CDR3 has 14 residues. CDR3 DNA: TGTGCCAACGGACAGGGCGCAACTAATGAAAAACTGTTTTTT. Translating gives CANGQGATNEKLFF.

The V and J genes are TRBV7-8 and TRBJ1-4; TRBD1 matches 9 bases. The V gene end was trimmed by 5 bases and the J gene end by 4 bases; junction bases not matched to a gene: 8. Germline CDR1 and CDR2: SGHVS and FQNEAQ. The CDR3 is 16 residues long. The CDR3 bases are TGTGCCAGCAGCCCCGGGGGACAGGGTTATAATGAAAAACTGTTTTTT. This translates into CASSPGGQGYNEKLFF. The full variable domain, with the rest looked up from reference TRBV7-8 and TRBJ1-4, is GAGVSQSPRYKVAKRGQDVALRCDPISGHVSLFWYQQALGQGPEFLTYFQNEAQLDKSGLPSDRFFAERPEGSVSTLKIQRTQQEDSAVYLCASSPGGQGYNEKLFFGSGTQLSVL.

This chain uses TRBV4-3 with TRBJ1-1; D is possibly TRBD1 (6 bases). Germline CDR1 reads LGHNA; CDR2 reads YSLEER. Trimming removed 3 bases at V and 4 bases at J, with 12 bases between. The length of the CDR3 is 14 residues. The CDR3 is CASSQDGQFTEAFF. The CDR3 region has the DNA TGCGCCAGCAGCCAGGACGGACAGTTCACTGAAGCTTTCTTT.

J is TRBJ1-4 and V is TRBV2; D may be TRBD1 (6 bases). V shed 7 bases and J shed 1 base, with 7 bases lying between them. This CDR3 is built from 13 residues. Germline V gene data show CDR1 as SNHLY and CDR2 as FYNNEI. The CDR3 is CASTGQTNEKLFF. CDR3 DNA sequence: TGTGCCAGCACGGGACAAACTAATGAAAAACTGTTTTTT.

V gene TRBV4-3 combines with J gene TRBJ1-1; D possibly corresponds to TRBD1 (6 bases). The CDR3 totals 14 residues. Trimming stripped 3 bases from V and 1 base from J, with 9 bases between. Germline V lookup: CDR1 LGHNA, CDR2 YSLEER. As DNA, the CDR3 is TGCGCCAGCAGCCATGGGACACAGAACACTGAAGCTTTCTTT. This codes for CASSHGTQNTEAFF.

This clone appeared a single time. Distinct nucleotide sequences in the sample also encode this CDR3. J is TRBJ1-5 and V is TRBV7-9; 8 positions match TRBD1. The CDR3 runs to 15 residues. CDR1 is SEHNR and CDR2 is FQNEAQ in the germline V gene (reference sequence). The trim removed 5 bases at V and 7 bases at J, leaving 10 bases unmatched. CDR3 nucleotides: TGTGCCAGCAGCCTTGACAGGGGTGGGCGGCAGCCCCAGCATTTT. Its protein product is CASSLDRGGRQPQHF.

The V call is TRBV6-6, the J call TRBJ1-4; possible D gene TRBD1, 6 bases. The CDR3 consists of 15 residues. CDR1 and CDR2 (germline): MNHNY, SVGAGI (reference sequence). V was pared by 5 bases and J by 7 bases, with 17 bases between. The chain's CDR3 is CASSPGRGSFEKLFF. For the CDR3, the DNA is TGTGCCAGCAGTCCGGGCAGGGGCTCCTTTGAAAAACTGTTTTTT.

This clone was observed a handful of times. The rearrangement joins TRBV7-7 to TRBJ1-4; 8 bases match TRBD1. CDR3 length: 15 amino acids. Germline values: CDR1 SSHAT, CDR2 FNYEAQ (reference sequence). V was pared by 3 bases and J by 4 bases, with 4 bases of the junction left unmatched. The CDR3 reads CASSFRTGLNEKLFF. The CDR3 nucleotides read TGTGCCAGCAGCTTTCGGACAGGGCTTAATGAAAAACTGTTTTTT.

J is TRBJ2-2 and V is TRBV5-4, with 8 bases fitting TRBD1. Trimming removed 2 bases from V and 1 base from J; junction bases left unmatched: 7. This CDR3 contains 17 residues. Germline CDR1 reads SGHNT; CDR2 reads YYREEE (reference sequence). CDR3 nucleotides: TGTGCCAGCAGCTTACGTTTCGGGACAGGGAACACCGGGGAGCTGTTTTTT. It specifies CASSLRFGTGNTGELFF.